The following is a TCR beta chain sequence with its context. Its antigen remains unidentified. Clones were read by immunoSEQ multiplex PCR, and TCRdb kept only the in-frame ones, dropping some. This sample has about 150,000 clones, with around 90% found just once. The CDR3 is made up of 13 amino acids. The germline V gene has CDR1 SGHRS and CDR2 YFSETQ. Trimming removed 5 bases from V and 0 bases from J, with 8 bases in between. This sample is part of a study of T cell responses to AZD1222 COVID-19 vaccine. Findings of the study overall: Females outnumbered males among donors, who were mostly white British; clonal diversity was possibly underestimated. Of the AZD1222 recipients, only 5 to 7 were seropositive at baseline.

The sequencing here drew on peripheral blood, taken on day 0 of AZD1222 vaccination. V usage is TRBV5-1 and J usage is TRBJ1-1, with a tentative D call TRBD1 (6 bases). The receptor's source is an adult in good health. CDR3 coding DNA: TGCGCCAGCAGGGACAGTCTGAACACTGAAGCTTTCTTT. The encoded protein is CASRDSLNTEAFF.